This paragraph covers one T cell receptor beta chain sequence. Its antigen is unknown. Qualities for individual bases were not recorded, and no much larger clone is one base off. Libraries were constructed by 5' RACE. The sequencing machine was an Illumina HiSeq 2500. A second PCR of about 6 to 11 cycles was performed with a sample-barcoded 5' primer and a J-beta primer mix. A unique molecular identifier was introduced onto each TCR beta cDNA molecule by a template-switch 5' adaptor carrying 12 random nucleotides. Each sample yielded at least 3 million CDR3-containing paired-end reads. First-strand cDNA was synthesized from all RNA with the Mint cDNA synthesis kit, primed by a TRBC-specific oligonucleotide. After uracil-DNA glycosylase treatment, a first 18-cycle PCR used universal primers M1SS and BC2_uni_R on all cDNA. On the study's bioinformatics: For normalization, 1 million high-quality reads, each with a distinct molecular identifier, were randomly selected from each sample. Reads sharing molecular identifiers were discarded rather than binned into consensus sequences. MiTCR, set to a Q25 quality threshold and the strictest error-elimination algorithm, was used for CDR3 identification, clonotype clustering and error correction. A nonparametric unseen species model with Euler transformation was used to estimate lower-bound total TCR beta diversity. TCRdb handled the public reads itself, with Q25 trimming in fastp and clone calling in MiXCR, and kept productive beta chains. Rows matching on CDR3 protein sequence are summarized as one entry with the most common DNA and genes. The V and J calls were not made by the authors but by TCRdb's processing. In all, the sample holds around 710,000 distinct CDR3 sequences, and roughly 43% of those were seen once. The ten largest clones take up 20% to 25% of the sample.

The data were taken from a study of blood T cells in healthy people across ages (dated by TCRdb to 2013 to 2016). Background on the whole study: In model experiments, template switching captured about one uniquely barcoded TCR beta cDNA molecule for every two T cells. Using deep sequencing normalized with unique cDNA molecular identifiers, the study measured how TCR beta repertoire diversity changes with age. The donors were divided into four age groups: young (average about 16 years), middle-aged (over 35), aged (approximately 62) and long-lived (82). To avoid experimental bias, donors of different ages were distributed randomly across sequencing lanes. For two donors (one aged 18 to 29 and one aged 80 or older), the study analyzed two additional independent replicas of 1 million unique cDNA reads from the same blood draw.

For this chain, trimming is 0 bases at the V end and 0 bases at the J end, and the number of junction bases without a gene match is 7. The CDR3 covers 18 residues, taking in both the cysteine and the phenylalanine. Of all the DNA, just the CDR3 is kept, 54 bases in frame from base 1. Looking up the germline V gene yields CDR1 LGHNA and CDR2 YNFKEQ. Donors were 39 systemically healthy Caucasian individuals from Russia aged roughly 6 to 95 years. Approximately 10 milliliters of peripheral blood were collected from each donor into EDTA-treated Vacutainer tubes. Ficoll-Paque density-gradient centrifugation was used to isolate PBMCs, with at least 6 million per sample. Total RNA, at least 6 micrograms per sample, was extracted from PBMCs with Trizol reagent. For every donor, an aliquot of PBMCs went through flow cytometry to measure the percentages of naive CD45RAhigh/CD27high T cells. The investigation overall reported the following: Estimates of total diversity based on one million sequenced T cells were considered lower bounds and underestimates. Because profiling used bulk unsorted PBMCs, naive and antigen-experienced compartments could not be compared conclusively. As age increased, observed TCR beta diversity per million T cells dropped in a roughly linear way, and a significant reduction was already evident by age roughly 40. A strong correlation was found between observed TCR beta diversity and the percentage of naive T cells measured by flow cytometry. Compared with the aged group, the long-lived group had more naive CD4+ T cells, fewer expanded clones and increased TCR diversity, suggesting age selection. The CMV infection status of donors was not known, potentially confounding age-related changes in expanded clonotypes.

Here the chain combines TRBV4-2 and TRBJ1-4; 7 middle bases align to TRBD1. Material: blood. The sequence was collected from a woman aged 55-70 years in good health. The DNA reads TGTGCCAGCAGCCAAGATCTTACAGGGGTCACAACTAATGAAAAACTGTTTTTT. This translates into CASSQDLTGVTTNEKLFF.